This record looks at one TCR beta chain sequence and its context. What it binds is unknown. Trimming took off 3 bases at V and 8 bases at J, with 14 bases between the two ends. CDR3 length equals 13 residues. Germline CDR1 and CDR2: DFQATT and SNEGSKA (reference sequence). The sample belongs to a study of T-cell reconstitution after alpha-beta-depleted transplantation in children. Study conclusions and caveats: Counts and diversity of T cells one year after transplant came mostly from newly produced T cells. Two months or so post-transplant, alpha-beta T cells reportedly derived from several hundred expanded graft clones. High day-60 TCRbeta diversity in some patients came from surviving recipient T cells and thymic progenitors.

A library of TCRbeta sequences, prepared with unique molecular identifiers, was generated. TCRdb used MiXCR to reprocess the PCR reads, holding one entry per CDR3 protein. The sample shows more than 500,000 distinct CDR3 sequences, roughly 11% of them seen only once. The receptor's source is a female patient under 10 years old who had a stem cell transplant for aplastic anemia, so the T cells may come from the graft donor. This specimen consisted of PBMCs, mostly from graft donor cells, obtained 180 days after TCRalphabeta/CD19-depleted stem cell transplant. The chain is built from TRBV20-1 and TRBJ2-4, with D perhaps matching TRBD1 (6 bases). CDR3 region: CSARGARGDIQYF. The CDR3 nucleotides read TGCAGTGCTAGGGGGGCCCGCGGAGACATTCAGTACTTC.